This T cell receptor beta chain was found in a study of T cells in Graves' hyperthyroidism and ophthalmopathy. From RNA transcripts, TCR beta CDR3 regions were amplified. First-round RT-PCR targeting the TCR CDR3 was performed with the HTBI primer set. TCRdb analysed the multiplex PCR reads with MiXCR anew, one entry per CDR3 protein. The sample records around 340,000 distinct CDR3 sequences, around 16% being singletons. This CDR3 contains 16 residues. Trimming took 2 bases from V and 13 from J, leaving 23 bases between them. The germline V gene has CDR1 MGHRA and CDR2 YSYEKL. The genes are TRBV4-1 and TRBJ1-4; no clear D gene. Sequencing input: blood. This receptor was taken from a man aged 30 to 39 with Graves' hyperthyroidism. CDR3 region: CASSQPRTGRNDGLFF. The DNA for the CDR3 is TGCGCCAGCAGCCAACCTAGGACGGGAAGGAATGACGGACTGTTTTTT.